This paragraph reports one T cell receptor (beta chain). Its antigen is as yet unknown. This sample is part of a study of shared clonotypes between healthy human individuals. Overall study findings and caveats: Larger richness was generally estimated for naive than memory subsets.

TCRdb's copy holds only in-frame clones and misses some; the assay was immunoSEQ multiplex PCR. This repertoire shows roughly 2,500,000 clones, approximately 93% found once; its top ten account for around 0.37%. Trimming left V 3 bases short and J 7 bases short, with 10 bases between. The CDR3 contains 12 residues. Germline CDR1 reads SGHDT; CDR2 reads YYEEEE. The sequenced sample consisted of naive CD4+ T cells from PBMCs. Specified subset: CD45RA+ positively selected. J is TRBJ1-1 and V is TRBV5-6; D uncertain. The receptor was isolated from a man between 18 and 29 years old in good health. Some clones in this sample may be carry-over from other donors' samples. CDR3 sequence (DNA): TGTGCCAGCAGCTCGCGACGAAATGAAGCTTTCTTT. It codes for CASSSRRNEAFF. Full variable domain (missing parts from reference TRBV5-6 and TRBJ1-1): DAGVTQSPTHLIKTRGQQVTLRCSPKSGHDTVSWYQQALGQGPQFIFQYYEEEERQRGNFPDRFSGHQFPNYSSELNVNALLLGDSALYLCASSSRRNEAFFGQGTRLTVV.